The 30 T cell receptor beta chains reported below all come from one sample, sequenced in a study of OX40 agonist ivuxolimab in advanced cancers. TCRdb keeps only in-frame clones here, not all; method: immunoSEQ multiplex PCR. This sample yields about 21,000 clones, of which more than 75% are seen a single time; around 15% belongs to the top ten. The specimen comprised CD4+ or CD8+ T cells sorted from blood, sampled in a trial of the OX40 agonist ivuxolimab. The receptor source for this set is an adult with an advanced solid tumor such as melanoma, head and neck, liver or kidney cancer.

The V gene is TRBV28, the J gene TRBJ2-7; a possible D gene is TRBD1 (5 bases). The CDR3 consists of 13 residues. Germline CDR1 MDHEN, CDR2 SYDVKM. V lost 5 bases and J lost 3, with 11 bases in between. CDR3 sequence: CASSLYDSYEQYF. CDR3 coding DNA: TGTGCCAGCAGTCTCTACGACAGCTACGAGCAGTACTTC.

V gene TRBV7-9 combines with J gene TRBJ2-7; 7 bases are a match to TRBD2. J gave up 3 bases and V 6 bases, and 2 bases lay outside the gene matches. CDR1 and CDR2 from the germline V gene are SEHNR and FQNEAQ (reference sequence). The CDR3 sequence is 12 residues long. CDR3 sequence: CASSWGGYEQYF. The CDR3 DNA follows: TGTGCCAGCAGTTGGGGGGGCTACGAGCAGTACTTC.

This sequence joins TRBV5-3 and TRBJ2-4, with D perhaps TRBD2 (5 bases). TRBV5-3 carries the ORF label, with uncertain function. This CDR3 is 16 amino acids long. V lost 2 bases and J lost 2, with 14 bases in between. CDR3 region: CARSLETSRSKNIQYF. CDR3 sequence (DNA): TGTGCCAGAAGCTTAGAAACTAGTCGGTCCAAAAACATTCAGTACTTC.

The rearrangement links TRBV5-6 to TRBJ1-2; no clear D gene. The CDR3 runs 15 residues. Germline V gives CDR1 SGHDT, CDR2 YYEEEE. Trimming cost V 4 bases and J 3 bases, with 16 bases left between them. In nucleotides, the CDR3 is TGTGCCAGCAGCGGGCGGGCAAACCCGGACTATGGCTACACCTTC. Translated, it gives CASSGRANPDYGYTF. The whole variable domain, filled in from reference TRBV5-6 and TRBJ1-2, reads DAGVTQSPTHLIKTRGQQVTLRCSPKSGHDTVSWYQQALGQGPQFIFQYYEEEERQRGNFPDRFSGHQFPNYSSELNVNALLLGDSALYLCASSGRANPDYGYTFGSGTRLTVV.

This chain connects TRBV2 to TRBJ2-3; 7 positions match TRBD2. The junction had 3 bases not matched to a gene; V was cut back by 3 bases and J by 0 bases. From germline, CDR1 is SNHLY and CDR2 FYNNEI. The CDR3 spans 15 residues. The CDR3 DNA sequence: TGTGCCAGCAGTGACGGGGGGACCAGCACAGATACGCAGTATTTT. Encoded protein: CASSDGGTSTDTQYF.

This chain links TRBV13 with TRBJ1-2, with D unclear. Germline V gene lookup returns CDR1 PRHDT and CDR2 FYEKMQ (reference sequence). CDR3 size: 14 residues. Trimming took off 1 base at V and 4 bases at J, with 10 bases between the two ends. The CDR3 sequence: CASSLDRDPYGYTF. CDR3 in DNA: TGTGCCAGCAGCTTAGATCGGGATCCCTATGGCTACACCTTC. The entire variable domain, with the rest obtained from reference TRBV13 and TRBJ1-2, is as follows: AAGVIQSPRHLIKEKRETATLKCYPIPRHDTVYWYQQGPGQDPQFLISFYEKMQSDKGSIPDRFSAQQFSDYHSELNMSSLELGDSALYFCASSLDRDPYGYTFGSGTRLTVV.

The rearrangement uses TRBV19 and TRBJ1-2; TRBD1 matches 7 bases. V shed 5 bases, J shed 4 bases, and the junction held 10 bases outside the gene matches. CDR3 length: 15 residues. Germline lookup yields CDR1 LNHDA and CDR2 SQIVND (reference sequence). The chain's CDR3 is CASSGRDRMFYGYTF. The CDR3 DNA follows: TGTGCCAGTAGTGGAAGGGACAGAATGTTCTATGGCTACACCTTC.

The chain is built from TRBV30 and TRBJ2-7, with D possibly being TRBD2 (6 bases). Germline CDR1 is GTSNPN and CDR2 is SVGIG (reference sequence). V was clipped by 2 bases and J by 5 bases, with 10 bases between them. CDR3 size: 12 residues. DNA of the CDR3: TGTGCCTGGAGTCTGGGGGGTAACGAGCAGTACTTC. The encoded protein is CAWSLGGNEQYF.

The chain uses TRBV7-2 and TRBJ2-1; no clear D gene. V gave up 2 bases and J gave up 3 bases, with 2 bases separating them. Germline assignment: CDR1 SGHTA and CDR2 FQGNSA. The CDR3 loop spans 12 amino acids. CDR3: CASSLSYNEQFF. In DNA, the CDR3 is TGTGCCAGCAGCTTAAGCTACAATGAGCAGTTCTTC.

This clone was seen just once. The gene calls are TRBV9 and TRBJ2-2, with a possible D match to TRBD2 (6 bases). Germline lookup yields CDR1 SGDLS and CDR2 YYNGEE. V lost 4 bases, J lost 0 bases, and 16 bases lay in between. The CDR3 covers 17 residues. CDR3 sequence: CASSTSLAESNTGELFF. CDR3 DNA sequence: TGTGCCAGCAGCACATCATTAGCGGAATCGAACACCGGGGAGCTGTTTTTT.

This clone appeared a single time. The genes are TRBV19 and TRBJ1-6, with D possibly TRBD1 on 6 matching bases. The V end lost 3 bases, the J end lost 7 bases, and 10 bases lay between the germline ends. CDR3 length equals 14 residues. CDR1 and CDR2 from the germline V gene are LNHDA and SQIVND (reference sequence). The CDR3 sequence is CASSMGAGNSPLHF. In DNA form, the CDR3 reads TGTGCCAGTAGTATGGGGGCAGGAAATTCACCCCTCCACTTT.

The V and J genes are TRBV4-1 and TRBJ2-2; possible D gene TRBD1, 6 bases. The germline gives CDR1 MGHRA, CDR2 YSYEKL. V lost 1 base, J lost 6 bases, and 12 bases lay in between. The CDR3 runs to 15 residues. CDR3 bases: TGCGCCAGCAGCCAAGGGGCAGGGGATGCCGGGGAGCTGTTTTTT. Translated, it gives CASSQGAGDAGELFF.

The chain has TRBV25-1 and TRBJ2-7; D may correspond to TRBD1 or TRBD2 (6 bases each). The V and J ends lost 4 bases and 5 bases respectively, with 12 bases between them. This CDR3 is 13 amino acids long. Germline assignment: CDR1 MGHDK and CDR2 SYGVNS. CDR3 DNA: TGTGCCAGCAGTGGCCTGGGGGGCCACGAGCAGTACTTC. Encoded protein: CASSGLGGHEQYF.

The chain employs TRBV30 and TRBJ1-1, with D tentatively TRBD1 (5 bases). Germline CDR1 is GTSNPN and CDR2 is SVGIG (reference sequence). Trimming shortened V by 0 bases and J by 5 bases, and 10 bases separated the two germline ends. The CDR3 extends over 13 amino acids. The CDR3 sequence is CAWSVLGVTEAFF. As DNA, the CDR3 is TGTGCCTGGAGTGTACTAGGGGTTACTGAAGCTTTCTTT.

The CDR3 nucleotides read TGTGCCAGCAGCACCGGGGCACGACATAGCACAGATACGCAGTATTTT. This gives the protein CASSTGARHSTDTQYF. The J gene is TRBJ2-3, the V gene TRBV13, with D perhaps matching TRBD1 or TRBD2 (5 bases each). Germline values: CDR1 PRHDT, CDR2 FYEKMQ (reference sequence). The length of the CDR3 is 16 residues. V lost 5 bases to trimming and J lost 0 bases, with 15 bases between them.

This clone was found a few times. This sequence joins TRBV7-3 and TRBJ1-1, with TRBD1 matching 8 bases. With 2 bases clipped from V and 1 base from J, the junction kept 3 bases outside the gene matches. Germline V gene lookup returns CDR1 SGHTA and CDR2 FQGTGA. The CDR3 covers 15 residues. The CDR3 protein is CASSLGGQGNTEAFF. The CDR3 DNA reads TGTGCCAGCAGCTTAGGCGGACAGGGGAACACTGAAGCTTTCTTT.

The chain has TRBV5-1 and TRBJ2-7; TRBD2 might be the D (6 bases). Trimming shortened V by 3 bases and J by 2 bases, and 15 bases separated the two germline ends. This CDR3 spans 15 amino acids. CDR1 is SGHRS and CDR2 is YFSETQ in the germline V gene. CDR3 in DNA: TGCGCCAGCAGCTCGGGAGACGGAATCACCTACGAGCAGTACTTC. It is translated as CASSSGDGITYEQYF.

V usage is TRBV30 and J usage is TRBJ2-2; D remains unclear. The CDR3 extends over 19 amino acids. The ends were cut back, 0 bases at V and 3 bases at J, with 23 bases in the middle. CDR1 and CDR2 from the germline V gene are GTSNPN and SVGIG (reference sequence). The CDR3 DNA follows: TGTGCCTGGAGTGTACTCCCGAAGGGAAAGAAACCTTACACCGGGGAGCTGTTTTTT. Protein sequence: CAWSVLPKGKKPYTGELFF. Combining the CDR3 with reference TRBV30 and TRBJ2-2 gives the whole variable domain SQTIHQWPATLVQPVGSPLSLECTVEGTSNPNLYWYRQAAGRGLQLLFYSVGIGQISSEVPQNLSASRPQDRQFILSSKKLLLSDSGFYLCAWSVLPKGKKPYTGELFFGEGSRLTVL.

The rearrangement joins TRBV7-8 to TRBJ1-1, with D unresolved. Deletions cut 1 base from V and 4 bases from J, with 10 bases between. This CDR3 region has 14 residues. Germline CDR1 SGHVS, CDR2 FQNEAQ. The CDR3 DNA reads as TGTGCCAGCAGCTTAGGAAGCGGCGGCACTGAAGCTTTCTTT. It specifies CASSLGSGGTEAFF.

The chain combines TRBV5-6 with TRBJ2-3, with D uncertain. V shed 1 base and J shed 4 bases, with 13 bases lying between them. This CDR3 is 15 amino acids long. The germline CDR1 and CDR2 sequences are SGHDT and YYEEEE. The CDR3 protein is CASSLYVLPSDTQYF. The CDR3 DNA reads as TGTGCCAGCAGCTTGTATGTCCTACCGTCAGATACGCAGTATTTT.

The gene calls are TRBV19 and TRBJ1-1; D uncertain. V gave up 9 bases and J gave up 2 bases, with 4 bases separating them. Germline CDR1 LNHDA, CDR2 SQIVND (reference sequence). The CDR3 sequence is 10 residues long. The CDR3 DNA sequence: TGTGCCAGCAGAAACACTGAAGCTTTCTTT. This gives the protein CASRNTEAFF. Based on the CDR3 plus reference TRBV19 and TRBJ1-1, the full variable domain is DGGITQSPKYLFRKEGQNVTLSCEQNLNHDAMYWYRQDPGQGLRLIYYSQIVNDFQKGDIAEGYSVSREKKESFPLTVTSAQKNPTAFYLCASRNTEAFFGQGTRLTVV.

This clone has only one observation. CDR3 sequence (DNA): TGTGCCAGCAGCGACGGCTGGACTAGCGGGGGCCAGAATGAGCAGTTCTTC. This sequence encodes CASSDGWTSGGQNEQFF. The V call is TRBV27, the J call TRBJ2-1; 13 bases agree with TRBD2. Germline V gene lookup returns CDR1 MNHEY and CDR2 SMNVEV (reference sequence). This CDR3 comprises 17 residues. The V and J ends lost 6 bases and 7 bases, in that order; junction bases with no gene match: 12.

The chain is built from TRBV7-2 and TRBJ2-3, with a possible D match to TRBD1 (5 bases). The CDR3 runs to 15 residues. CDR1 is SGHTA, CDR2 FQGNSA, per germline. Trimming shortened V by 1 base and J by 0 bases, and 8 bases separated the two germline ends. The CDR3 region is CASSLGQTSTDTQYF. CDR3 nucleotides: TGTGCCAGCAGCTTAGGACAGACTAGCACAGATACGCAGTATTTT.

The chain employs TRBV5-1 and TRBJ1-2, with TRBD1 matching over 9 bases. The CDR3 sequence is 13 residues long. J lost 8 bases, V lost 1 base, and 3 bases had no gene match. Germline loops: CDR1 SGHRS, CDR2 YFSETQ. The CDR3, as DNA: TGCGCCAGCAGCTTGACAGGGGGCCACGGCTACACCTTC. Encoded protein: CASSLTGGHGYTF. The whole variable domain, filled in from reference TRBV5-1 and TRBJ1-2, reads KAGVTQTPRYLIKTRGQQVTLSCSPISGHRSVSWYQQTPGQGLQFLFEYFSETQRNKGNFPGRFSGRQFSNSRSEMNVSTLELGDSALYLCASSLTGGHGYTFGSGTRLTVV.

Remarks on this clone: Germline is not matched at one junction end, which may reflect a read error. J is TRBJ2-5 and V is TRBV2, with D possibly TRBD2 on 5 matching bases. The CDR3 consists of 12 residues. Germline CDR1 is SNHLY and CDR2 is FYNNEI. The CDR3 bases are TGTGCCAGCAGTGAAGCGCTTCTAGCCTGGAACTTC. Amino acid sequence: CASSEALLAWNF.

The chain uses TRBV7-3 and TRBJ2-1, with 7 bases identical to TRBD1. In germline, CDR1 is SGHTA, CDR2 FQGTGA. V lost 0 bases, J lost 4 bases, and 3 bases stayed unmatched. The CDR3 consists of 15 residues. This chain's CDR3 is CASSLTQGPYNEQFF. Written as DNA, the CDR3 is TGTGCCAGCAGCTTAACACAGGGGCCTTACAATGAGCAGTTCTTC.

V and J are TRBV5-1 and TRBJ1-1, with a tentative D call TRBD1 (5 bases). Germline CDR1 reads SGHRS; CDR2 reads YFSETQ. CDR3 length: 15 amino acids. The ends were cut back, 0 bases at V and 2 bases at J, with 11 bases in the middle. The CDR3 loop is CASSLGTGQNTEAFF. Written as DNA, the CDR3 is TGCGCCAGCAGCTTGGGAACGGGGCAAAACACTGAAGCTTTCTTT.

The chain carries TRBV6-1 and TRBJ1-5; 9 positions agree with TRBD1. With 6 bases clipped from V and 0 bases from J, the junction kept 3 bases outside the gene matches. This CDR3 contains 15 residues. Looked up from germline, CDR1 is MNHNS and CDR2 is SASEGT. CDR3 in DNA: TGTGCCAGCAGAGGGACAGGGTATAGCAATCAGCCCCAGCATTTT. Protein: CASRGTGYSNQPQHF.

The J gene is TRBJ1-1, the V gene TRBV6-1; D gene unclear. This CDR3 spans 14 amino acids. Per the germline V gene, CDR1 is MNHNS and CDR2 is SASEGT. V shed 7 bases and J shed 6 bases, with 18 bases lying between them. CDR3 region: CASKLTPAGPEAFF. DNA for the CDR3: TGTGCCAGCAAATTGACACCCGCGGGCCCTGAAGCTTTCTTT.

Concerning this clone: The same CDR3 also results from other DNA sequences found in this sample. The V call is TRBV5-6, the J call TRBJ1-2; 7 nucleotides match TRBD1. V lost 0 bases to trimming and J lost 3 bases; unmatched junction nucleotides: 2. Per the germline V gene, CDR1 is SGHDT and CDR2 is YYEEEE. CDR3 length: 14 amino acids. DNA for the CDR3: TGTGCCAGCAGCTTGGGGGACAGTGACTATGGCTACACCTTC. Translating gives CASSLGDSDYGYTF.